The clone carrying this T cell receptor beta chain was detected only a few times. Its antigen remains unidentified. The sample belongs to a study of T-cell memory formation after mild COVID-19. Findings of the study overall: Contracting CD4+ clones lay largely in CM and EM, with CD8+ ones residing in EMRA. CD4/CD8 balance characterized clones contracting day 15 to 85, and CD4+ skew characterized later expanders.

The CDR3 runs 15 residues. Germline lookup yields CDR1 SEHNR and CDR2 FQNEAQ (reference sequence). The V end lost 5 bases, the J end lost 2 bases, and 15 bases lay between the germline ends. One entry per CDR3 protein results from TCRdb running MiXCR on the 5' RACE reads. The sample holds 250,000 to 300,000 distinct CDR3 sequences; around 8% are singletons and the top ten take around a fifth. This rearrangement joins TRBV7-9 to TRBJ2-5; TRBD2 might be the D (6 bases). The receptor was derived from a man between 18 and 29 years old who had mild COVID-19 (a few samples of this study predate the infection). Cell type and time point are not known. The sequencing sample was made of PBMCs or a T cell subset sorted from them (not recorded which). The CDR3 region has the DNA TGTGCCAGCAGCCCCCCATTCGGGGGACAAGAGACCCAGTACTTC. Translating it yields CASSPPFGGQETQYF.